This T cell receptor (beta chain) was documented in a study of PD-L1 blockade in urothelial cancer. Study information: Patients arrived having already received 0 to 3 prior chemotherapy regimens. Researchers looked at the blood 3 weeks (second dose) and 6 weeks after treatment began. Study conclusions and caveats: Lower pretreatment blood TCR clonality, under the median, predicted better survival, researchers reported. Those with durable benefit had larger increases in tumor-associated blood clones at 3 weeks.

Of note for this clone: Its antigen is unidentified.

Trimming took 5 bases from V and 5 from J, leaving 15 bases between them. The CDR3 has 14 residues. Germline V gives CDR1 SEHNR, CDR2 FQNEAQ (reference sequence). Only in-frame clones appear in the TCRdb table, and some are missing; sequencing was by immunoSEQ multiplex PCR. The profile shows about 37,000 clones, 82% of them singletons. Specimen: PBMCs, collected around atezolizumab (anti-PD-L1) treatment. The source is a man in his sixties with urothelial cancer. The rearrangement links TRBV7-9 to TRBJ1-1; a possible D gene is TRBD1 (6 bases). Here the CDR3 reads CASSRTGSRTEAFF. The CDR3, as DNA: TGTGCCAGCAGCCGTACAGGGTCGAGGACTGAAGCTTTCTTT.